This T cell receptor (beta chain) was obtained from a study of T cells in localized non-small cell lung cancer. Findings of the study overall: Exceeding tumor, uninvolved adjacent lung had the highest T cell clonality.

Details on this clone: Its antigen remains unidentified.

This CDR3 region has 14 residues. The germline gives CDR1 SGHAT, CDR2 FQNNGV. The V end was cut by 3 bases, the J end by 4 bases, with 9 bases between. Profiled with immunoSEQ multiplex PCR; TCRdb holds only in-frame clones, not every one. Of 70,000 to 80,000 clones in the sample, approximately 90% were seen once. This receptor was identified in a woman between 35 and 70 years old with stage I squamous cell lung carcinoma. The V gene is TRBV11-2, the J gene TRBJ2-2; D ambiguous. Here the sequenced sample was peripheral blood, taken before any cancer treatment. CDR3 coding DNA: TGTGCCAGCAGCTTCAACCGTGGCACCGGGGAGCTGTTTTTT. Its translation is CASSFNRGTGELFF.